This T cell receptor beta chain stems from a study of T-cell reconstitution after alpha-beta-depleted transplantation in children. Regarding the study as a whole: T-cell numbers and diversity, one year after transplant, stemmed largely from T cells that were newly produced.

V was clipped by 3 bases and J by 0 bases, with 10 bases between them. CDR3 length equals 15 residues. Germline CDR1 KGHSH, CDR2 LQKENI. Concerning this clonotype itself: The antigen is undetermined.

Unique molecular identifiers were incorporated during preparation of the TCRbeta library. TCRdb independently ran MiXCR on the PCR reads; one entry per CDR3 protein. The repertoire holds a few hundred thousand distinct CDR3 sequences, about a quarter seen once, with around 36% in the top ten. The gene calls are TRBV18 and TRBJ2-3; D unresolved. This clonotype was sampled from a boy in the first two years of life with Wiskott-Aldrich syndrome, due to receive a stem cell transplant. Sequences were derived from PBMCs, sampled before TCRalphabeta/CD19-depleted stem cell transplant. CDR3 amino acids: CASSPRTSSTDTQYF. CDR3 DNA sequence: TGTGCCAGCTCACCGAGAACCTCTAGCACAGATACGCAGTATTTT.